This section outlines one T cell receptor (beta chain) sequence together with its context. The specificity of this receptor is unknown. Per-nucleotide qualities are absent, and no much larger clonotype sits a single base away. The collaborating institutions used their own protocols to collect whole blood in K2EDTA tubes. For TCRbeta analysis, collaborators shipped samples as frozen whole blood, isolated PBMCs, or DNA extracted from either of those sample types. This specimen comes from a study of blood T cell repertoires in COVID-19 (dated by TCRdb to 2018 to 2021). Context from the whole study: Collaborator samples came from the United States, Italy and Spain and covered acute and convalescent phases of COVID-19. The repertoires were released in a freely available public database meant as a resource for research on the immune response to SARS-CoV-2. Sample metadata almost always included a de-identified subject ID, COVID-19 status, age in years and sex. Deeply sampled blood TCRbeta repertoires from subjects exposed to, actively infected with, or recovered from COVID-19 were included in the dataset. The material from the prospective study consisted of cDNA or gDNA derived from T cells, B-cell-depleted T cells, or PBMCs. The samples were drawn from two sources: the first 160 participants of the ongoing ImmuneRACE study, and 1,000 to 1,500 subjects contributed by 6 global collaborators. HLA class I and class II types, where available, came from metadata supplied by the sample provider rather than from assay-based typing.

Overall study results and their limits: How much clinical and demographic metadata was included differed by source and by participant, and the metadata was provided uncurated.

TCRbeta CDR3 regions were amplified from genomic DNA using the immunoSEQ Assay, a bias-controlled multiplex PCR. For the original study's pipeline: The number of nucleated cells in each sample was estimated from the amplification of reference gene primers within the assay. Sequence reads were collapsed and filtered to measure the absolute abundance of every unique TCRbeta CDR3 rearrangement. For each sample, productive Simpson clonality was calculated as the square root of Simpson's diversity index over productive rearrangements. What TCRdb holds here is the immuneACCESS table cut down to in-frame rearrangements. Part of the clones is not present; checked against another copy, under half of the missing clones reflect an unresolved V gene, and the others are unexplained. From that table come the V and J calls and clone size; the DNA was used to work out D and trimming. This sample holds about 210,000 clones; around 84% were observed only once. The top ten constitute 4% to 5% of the sample.

Based on the germline V gene, the CDR1 and CDR2 sequences are SGDLS and YYNGEE. The cysteine opens and the phenylalanine closes a CDR3 of 16 amino acids. Only the CDR3 DNA is retained, 48 bases long and in frame from the first base. Trimming costs V 4 bases and J 9 bases, and their ends lie 23 bases apart. The sequence is built from TRBV9 and TRBJ1-3; no D segment can be confidently identified. The receptor was derived from a woman at least 80 years old with acute or convalescent COVID-19. The sequencing input was peripheral blood. CDR3 loop: CASSPTPGSLSGTIYF. The base sequence is TGTGCCAGCAGCCCTACCCCGGGATCCCTCTCGGGCACCATATATTTT.